The 32 T cell receptor beta chains below were found in one sample sequenced in a study of blood T cell repertoires in COVID-19. Method: immunoSEQ multiplex PCR; TCRdb's copy keeps in-frame clones and lacks some. The table has fewer than 250,000 clones, about four fifths seen once. The sample consisted of peripheral blood. These receptors all stem from a woman between 40 and 55 years old with active or convalescent COVID-19.

This chain links TRBV3-1 (or the pseudogene TRBV3-2) with TRBJ2-1, with TRBD2 matching 10 bases. The trim removed 0 bases at V and 7 bases at J, leaving 12 bases unmatched. This CDR3 region has 18 residues. Germline lookup yields CDR1 LGHDT and CDR2 YNNKEL (reference sequence). The CDR3 region is CASSQEPVRLAGVNEQFF. As DNA, the CDR3 is TGTGCCAGCAGCCAAGAACCCGTGAGGCTAGCGGGGGTAAATGAGCAGTTCTTC.

V and J are TRBV24-1 and TRBJ2-3, with a weak D call TRBD1 (5 bases). The V end was cut by 5 bases, the J end by 6 bases, with 11 bases between. CDR1 and CDR2 (germline): KGHDR, SFDVKD. This CDR3 has 13 residues. The CDR3: CATSGLAGDTQYF. The CDR3 region has the DNA TGTGCCACCAGTGGACTCGCAGGGGATACGCAGTATTTT.

This clone was recorded a few times. This chain connects TRBV5-1 to TRBJ2-7; 13 positions agree with TRBD2. Unmatched junction bases numbered 6, after V lost 6 bases and J lost 3 bases. The CDR3 is 15 amino acids. Germline loops: CDR1 SGHRS, CDR2 YFSETQ. The CDR3 region is CASKGLAGPDYEQYF. Written as DNA, the CDR3 is TGCGCCAGCAAGGGACTAGCGGGGCCTGACTACGAGCAGTACTTC.

This chain links TRBV12-5 with TRBJ2-3; 7 nucleotides match TRBD2. CDR1 and CDR2 (germline): LGHNT, FRNRAP. The CDR3 length is 16 residues. V was pared by 3 bases and J by 6 bases, with 12 bases of the junction left unmatched. The CDR3: CASGFRLADTGDTQYF. CDR3 in DNA: TGTGCTAGTGGTTTCCGACTAGCCGATACCGGGGATACGCAGTATTTT.

This chain links TRBV6-2 or TRBV6-3 with TRBJ2-7; 10 bases fit TRBD2. The V gene's germline CDR1 is MNHEY and CDR2 SVGEGT. Trimming took 6 bases from V and 3 from J; bases not matched to a gene: 8. This CDR3 is 15 amino acids long. The CDR3 DNA reads as TGTGCCAGCAGCTCTCTAGCGGGAGTACGCTACGAGCAGTACTTC. The encoded protein is CASSSLAGVRYEQYF.

The V and J genes are TRBV6-2 or TRBV6-3 and TRBJ1-1, with 9 positions matching TRBD1. The V segment lost 4 bases and the J segment 4 bases; nucleotides outside the gene matches: 7. The CDR3 spans 15 residues. Germline V gives CDR1 MNHEY, CDR2 SVGEGT. The CDR3 protein is CASSLQGAPGTEAFF. The CDR3 bases are TGTGCCAGCAGTTTACAGGGGGCGCCGGGCACTGAAGCTTTCTTT.

The chain employs TRBV5-6 and TRBJ1-2; the match to TRBD1 covers 7 bases. From germline, CDR1 is SGHDT and CDR2 YYEEEE. V trimming: 2 bases; J trimming: 0 bases; junction bases outside the gene matches: 4. The CDR3 consists of 15 residues. This CDR3 is CASSFLTGANYGYTF. As DNA, the CDR3 is TGTGCCAGCAGCTTCCTAACAGGGGCTAACTATGGCTACACCTTC. Based on the CDR3 plus reference TRBV5-6 and TRBJ1-2, the full variable domain is DAGVTQSPTHLIKTRGQQVTLRCSPKSGHDTVSWYQQALGQGPQFIFQYYEEEERQRGNFPDRFSGHQFPNYSSELNVNALLLGDSALYLCASSFLTGANYGYTFGSGTRLTVV.

The chain employs TRBV27 and TRBJ2-2; TRBD2 might be the D (5 bases). There are 13 residues in the CDR3. Trimming left V 5 bases short and J 4 bases short, with 8 bases between. The germline V gene has CDR1 MNHEY and CDR2 SMNVEV (reference sequence). CDR3 residues: CASSPAGTGELFF. The CDR3, as DNA: TGTGCCAGCAGTCCTGCGGGCACCGGGGAGCTGTTTTTT.

The rearrangement links TRBV30 to TRBJ1-4, with TRBD1 matching 11 bases. Germline values: CDR1 GTSNPN, CDR2 SVGIG (reference sequence). The CDR3 runs to 14 residues. V lost 2 bases, J lost 6 bases, and 2 bases stayed unmatched. CDR3 bases: TGTGCCTGGAGTCCGGGACAGGGGGATGAAAAACTGTTTTTT. Protein product: CAWSPGQGDEKLFF.

V gene TRBV7-3 combines with J gene TRBJ1-6, with D possibly TRBD1 on 6 matching bases. Germline CDR1 reads SGHTA; CDR2 reads FQGTGA. CDR3 length equals 16 residues. Between the trimmed V and J ends, which lost 4 bases and 12 bases, there was a span of 22 bases. The CDR3 nucleotides are TGTGCCAGCAGCTCCGACTCTACAGGGTTCCTGAAACCCCTCCACTTT. Its protein is CASSSDSTGFLKPLHF.

The chain's CDR3 is CAISERLGGHSTGVSYEQYF. CDR3 nucleotides: TGTGCCATCAGTGAGAGGTTAGGTGGGCACTCGACAGGGGTCTCCTACGAGCAGTACTTC. The chain has TRBV10-3 and TRBJ2-7; 8 bases align to TRBD1. The CDR3 covers 20 residues. J lost 0 bases, V lost 2 bases, and 18 bases had no gene match. Germline CDR1 and CDR2: ENHRY and SYGVKD.

The chain couples TRBV7-6 to TRBJ1-1; TRBD1 is a possible D gene (6 bases). Deletions cut 1 base from V and 4 bases from J, with 19 bases between. This CDR3 is built from 17 residues. CDR1 SGHVS and CDR2 FNYEAQ come from the germline V gene. The CDR3, as DNA: TGTGCCAGCAGCTTAGAGGTCCTACAGGGCGGAGGCACTGAAGCTTTCTTT. Amino acids: CASSLEVLQGGGTEAFF.

The V gene is TRBV19, the J gene TRBJ1-3, with a possible D match to TRBD1 (5 bases). Trimming left V 10 bases short and J 5 bases short, with 12 bases between. CDR3 size: 12 residues. Per the germline V gene, CDR1 is LNHDA and CDR2 is SQIVND (reference sequence). The CDR3 sequence: CATPSGRNTIYF. CDR3 in DNA: TGTGCCACGCCCTCAGGGCGAAACACCATATATTTT. Supplemented by reference TRBV19 and TRBJ1-3, the full variable domain reads DGGITQSPKYLFRKEGQNVTLSCEQNLNHDAMYWYRQDPGQGLRLIYYSQIVNDFQKGDIAEGYSVSREKKESFPLTVTSAQKNPTAFYLCATPSGRNTIYFGEGSWLTVV.

V and J are TRBV7-8 and TRBJ1-3; 8 nucleotides align to TRBD1. V shed 5 bases, J shed 3 bases, and the junction held 9 bases outside the gene matches. Germline V gene sequence: CDR1 SGHVS, CDR2 FQNEAQ. This CDR3 is 16 amino acids long. CDR3 DNA: TGTGCCAGCAGCATTTCGACAGGGGCGGTTGGAAACACCATATATTTT. Amino acids: CASSISTGAVGNTIYF.

The chain recombines TRBV28 with TRBJ1-2; a weak D match, TRBD1 (6 bases). Trimming took 5 bases from V and 4 from J, leaving 8 bases between them. This CDR3 spans 12 amino acids. CDR1 is MDHEN, CDR2 SYDVKM, per germline. The CDR3, as DNA: TGTGCCAGCAGTAGGACAGCCTATGGCTACACCTTC. Residues: CASSRTAYGYTF.

The chain combines TRBV29-1 with TRBJ1-4; 7 nucleotides line up with TRBD1. After removal of 1 base from V and 4 bases from J, the junction contained 9 bases not matched to a gene. Looked up from germline, CDR1 is SQVTM and CDR2 is ANQGSEA. CDR3 length: 16 residues. CDR3 bases: TGCAGCGTTGAAGTATGGGCGACAGGGCGTAATGAAAAACTGTTTTTT. It codes for CSVEVWATGRNEKLFF.

The gene calls are TRBV6-6 and TRBJ2-7; 9 bases align to TRBD1. V trimming: 7 bases; J trimming: 5 bases; junction bases outside the gene matches: 12. The germline CDR1 and CDR2 sequences are MNHNY and SVGAGI (reference sequence). The CDR3 sequence is 15 residues long. The CDR3 region is CASTNTGQGSNEQYF. CDR3 in DNA: TGTGCCAGCACCAACACGGGACAGGGAAGTAACGAGCAGTACTTC.

The rearrangement joins TRBV11-2 to TRBJ1-1; no clear D. The ends were cut back, 2 bases at V and 7 bases at J, with 5 bases in the middle. CDR3 size: 11 residues. The germline gives CDR1 SGHAT, CDR2 FQNNGV. CDR3: CASSLQVEAFF. For the CDR3, the DNA is TGTGCCAGCAGCTTACAGGTTGAAGCTTTCTTT.

This clone was counted a few times. The gene calls are TRBV1 and TRBJ2-7; the listed D gene, TRBD2, was not tested against the DNA. TRBV1 is tagged as a pseudogene. The CDR3 totals 16 residues. CDR3 region: CTSSQVTSLGTYEQYF. For the CDR3, the DNA is TGCACCAGCAGCCAGGTGACTAGCTTGGGAACCTACGAGCAGTACTTC.

This clone was counted once. The V gene is TRBV6-7, the J gene TRBJ1-4, with D perhaps matching TRBD1 (6 bases). TRBV6-7 is an ORF for which the function is uncertain. V lost 0 bases and J 7 bases, leaving 12 bases between the germline ends. The CDR3 spans 15 residues. The CDR3 DNA sequence: TGTGCCAGCAGTTACTCTGGGGGCATTGTTGAAAAACTGTTTTTT. It specifies CASSYSGGIVEKLFF.

The rearrangement joins TRBV24-1 to TRBJ2-1; 7 nucleotides line up with TRBD2. V shed 5 bases, J shed 9 bases, and the junction held 9 bases outside the gene matches. CDR3 length: 14 amino acids. Germline V gene lookup returns CDR1 KGHDR and CDR2 SFDVKD. The CDR3 sequence: CATSALASSGEQFF. The DNA for the CDR3 is TGTGCCACCAGTGCCTTGGCCTCTAGCGGTGAGCAGTTCTTC.

The J gene is TRBJ1-2, the V gene TRBV19; a possible D gene is TRBD1 (5 bases). V lost 3 bases and J 0 bases, leaving 11 bases between the germline ends. The CDR3 runs 15 residues. Germline V CDR1 and CDR2: LNHDA, SQIVND (reference sequence). In DNA, the CDR3 is TGTGCCAGTAGTATCAAGGGGCCAGCTAACTATGGCTACACCTTC. Its translation is CASSIKGPANYGYTF. The whole variable domain, filled in from reference TRBV19 and TRBJ1-2, reads DGGITQSPKYLFRKEGQNVTLSCEQNLNHDAMYWYRQDPGQGLRLIYYSQIVNDFQKGDIAEGYSVSREKKESFPLTVTSAQKNPTAFYLCASSIKGPANYGYTFGSGTRLTVV.

The CDR3 region has the DNA TGTGCCAGCAGCCAAGAGTTGGGGCGGGAGTGGTTCCGGGAGCTGTTTTTT. Encoded protein: CASSQELGREWFRELFF. This chain links TRBV4-2 with TRBJ2-2, with 7 bases that match TRBD2. Germline V gene lookup returns CDR1 LGHNA and CDR2 YNFKEQ. The CDR3 sequence is 17 residues long. Losses at the gene ends were 0 bases for V and 9 bases for J; bases not matched to a gene: 13.

This clone has just one count. This chain uses TRBV13 with TRBJ1-2; D may be TRBD1 (6 bases). Germline V CDR1 and CDR2: PRHDT, FYEKMQ (reference sequence). Trimming took off 1 base at V and 3 bases at J, with 18 bases between the two ends. The CDR3 loop spans 17 amino acids. CDR3 residues: CASSLASTGRRDYGYTF. CDR3 sequence (DNA): TGTGCCAGCAGCTTAGCATCCACAGGGAGAAGGGACTATGGCTACACCTTC.

The rearrangement links TRBV7-3 to TRBJ1-2; D is possibly TRBD1 (6 bases). Looked up from germline, CDR1 is SGHTA and CDR2 is FQGTGA. Trimming took off 0 bases at V and 8 bases at J, with 13 bases between the two ends. CDR3 length: 14 residues. The CDR3 spells CASSLTSGGLGYTF. The CDR3 DNA follows: TGTGCCAGCAGCTTAACTTCGGGGGGCCTGGGCTACACCTTC.

This clone appeared a single time. CDR3 in DNA: TGTGCCAGCAGTATGGAACCGGGCTATAATTCACCCCTCCACTTT. It specifies CASSMEPGYNSPLHF. The V call is TRBV27, the J call TRBJ1-6; no clear D gene. From germline, CDR1 is MNHEY and CDR2 SMNVEV (reference sequence). Trimming stripped 5 bases from V and 3 bases from J, with 11 bases between. The CDR3 length is 15 residues.

The rearrangement links TRBV7-8 to TRBJ2-1; tentative D call: TRBD1 (5 bases). Germline V gene lookup returns CDR1 SGHVS and CDR2 FQNEAQ. Trimming pared 5 bases from V and 0 bases from J, leaving 11 bases between. This CDR3 is 15 amino acids long. The CDR3 DNA is TGTGCCAGCAGCCAAGGACAACCCTCCTACAATGAGCAGTTCTTC. This sequence encodes CASSQGQPSYNEQFF. Together with reference TRBV7-8 and TRBJ2-1, the CDR3 gives the full variable domain: GAGVSQSPRYKVAKRGQDVALRCDPISGHVSLFWYQQALGQGPEFLTYFQNEAQLDKSGLPSDRFFAERPEGSVSTLKIQRTQQEDSAVYLCASSQGQPSYNEQFFGPGTRLTVL.

There are a few counts of this clone. V usage is TRBV7-3 and J usage is TRBJ2-7, with D unclear. Trimming stripped 2 bases from V and 2 bases from J, with 7 bases between. The CDR3 extends over 13 amino acids. Germline loops: CDR1 SGHTA, CDR2 FQGTGA. The DNA for the CDR3 is TGTGCCAGCAGCTTAGCGGCAACCTACGAGCAGTACTTC. It is translated as CASSLAATYEQYF.

V usage is TRBV25-1 and J usage is TRBJ2-7; the D is unclear. Germline V gene lookup returns CDR1 MGHDK and CDR2 SYGVNS. The CDR3 is made up of 16 amino acids. V gave up 0 bases and J gave up 2 bases, with 14 bases separating them. The CDR3 protein is CASSEYFSGRTYEQYF. The CDR3 nucleotides are TGTGCCAGCAGTGAATATTTCTCAGGAAGAACCTACGAGCAGTACTTC.

This chain connects TRBV11-2 to TRBJ1-2, with D possibly TRBD1 on 6 matching bases. V lost 5 bases and J 4 bases, leaving 14 bases between the germline ends. The CDR3 has 14 residues. Germline V gene lookup returns CDR1 SGHAT and CDR2 FQNNGV. Here the CDR3 DNA reads TGTGCCAGCAGCCCCCAACAGGGCCTCTATGGCTACACCTTC. This gives the protein CASSPQQGLYGYTF.

The rearrangement joins TRBV29-1 to TRBJ2-7; 13 bases align to TRBD2. V dropped 7 bases and J dropped 8; count of bases not matched to a gene: 20. Per germline, CDR1 SQVTM and CDR2 ANQGSEA. This CDR3 region has 17 residues. The CDR3 loop is CSATQGGTSGEYGQQYF. The CDR3 region has the DNA TGCAGCGCGACTCAAGGGGGGACTAGCGGGGAGTACGGCCAGCAGTACTTC.

V and J are TRBV28 and TRBJ2-1, with D maybe TRBD2 (6 bases). CDR1 and CDR2 from the germline V gene are MDHEN and SYDVKM. CDR3 length equals 15 residues. The germline V and J ends were trimmed by 5 bases and 5 bases, with 16 bases remaining between them. This CDR3 is CASSVLHSGHNEQFF. The CDR3 DNA follows: TGTGCCAGCAGTGTATTGCACAGCGGGCACAATGAGCAGTTCTTC.